This T cell receptor beta chain was identified during a study of T cell repertoires in cytomegalovirus infection. Looking at the study overall: It was the public TCR beta signatures that indicated both CMV infection and matching HLA type. Whole-study results and caveats: Ex vivo, HLA-C-restricted CMV-specific TCR beta clonotypes prevailed over the rest of the response. Carriers of CMV plus the relevant HLA were identified by cumulative public TCR beta family frequency.

V lost 10 bases, J lost 1 base, and 15 bases lay in between. This CDR3 comprises 14 residues. Germline loops: CDR1 SGHTA, CDR2 FQGNSA. TCRdb recomputed calls from the reads with MiXCR, one row per CDR3 protein. Of approximately 150,000 distinct CDR3 sequences in the sample, over 15% are singletons; the top ten hold 18%. With respect to this clonotype: Its antigen is unidentified.

The sample comprised CD8+ T cells from PBMCs. The chain employs TRBV7-2 and TRBJ2-3; D remains unclear. The clonotype comes from a human donor in good health (CMV status not recorded). Some clones in this sample may be carry-over from other donors' samples. CDR3 in DNA: TGTGCCACCGCAGAGCTCCTCCGCACAGATACGCAGTATTTT. It codes for CATAELLRTDTQYF.